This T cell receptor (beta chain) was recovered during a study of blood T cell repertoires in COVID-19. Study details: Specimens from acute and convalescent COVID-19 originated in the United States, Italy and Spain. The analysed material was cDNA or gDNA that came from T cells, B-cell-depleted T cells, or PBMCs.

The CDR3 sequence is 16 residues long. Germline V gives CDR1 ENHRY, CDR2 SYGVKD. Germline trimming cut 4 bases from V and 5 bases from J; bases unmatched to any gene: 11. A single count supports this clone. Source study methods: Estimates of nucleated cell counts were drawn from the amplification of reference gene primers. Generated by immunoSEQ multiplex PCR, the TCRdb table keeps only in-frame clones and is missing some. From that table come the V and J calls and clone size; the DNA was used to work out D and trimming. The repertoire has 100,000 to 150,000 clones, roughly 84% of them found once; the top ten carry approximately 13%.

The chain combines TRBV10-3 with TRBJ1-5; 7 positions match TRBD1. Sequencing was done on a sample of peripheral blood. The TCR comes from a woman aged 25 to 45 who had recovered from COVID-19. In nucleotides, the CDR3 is TGTGCCATCAGTGGAGAGAGGACAGGAATCGATCAGCCCCAGCATTTT. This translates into CAISGERTGIDQPQHF.